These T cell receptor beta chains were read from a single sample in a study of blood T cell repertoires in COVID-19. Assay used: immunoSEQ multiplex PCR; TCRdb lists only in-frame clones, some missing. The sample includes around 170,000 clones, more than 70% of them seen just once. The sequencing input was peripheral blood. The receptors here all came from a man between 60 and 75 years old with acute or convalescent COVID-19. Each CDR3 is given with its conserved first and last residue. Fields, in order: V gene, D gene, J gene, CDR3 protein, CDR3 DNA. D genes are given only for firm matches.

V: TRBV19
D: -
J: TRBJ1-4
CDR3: CASSIPPRARGLGNEKLFF
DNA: TGTGCCAGTAGTATTCCCCCGAGGGCCAGAGGATTGGGTAATGAAAAACTGTTTTTT

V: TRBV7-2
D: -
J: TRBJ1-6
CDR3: CASSLVARPDNSPLHF
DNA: TGTGCCAGCAGCTTAGTTGCGCGCCCGGATAATTCACCCCTCCACTTT

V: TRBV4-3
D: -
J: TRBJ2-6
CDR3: CASSLGVGANVLTF
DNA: TGCGCCAGCAGCCTAGGGGTTGGGGCCAACGTCCTGACTTTC

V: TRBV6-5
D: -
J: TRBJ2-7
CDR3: CASNLQGAGEQYF
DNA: TGTGCCAGCAATCTACAGGGAGCCGGGGAGCAGTACTTC

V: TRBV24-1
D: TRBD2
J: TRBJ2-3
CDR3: CATSLWGGEDTQYF
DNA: TGTGCCACCAGCTTGTGGGGGGGGGAAGATACGCAGTATTTT

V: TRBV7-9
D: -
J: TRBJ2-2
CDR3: CASSLTHPSFGELFF
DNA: TGTGCCAGCAGCTTGACACACCCTTCGTTCGGGGAGCTGTTTTTT

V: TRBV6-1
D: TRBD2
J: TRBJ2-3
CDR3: CASSASGGASTDTQYF
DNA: TGTGCCAGCAGTGCTAGCGGGGGGGCTAGCACAGATACGCAGTATTTT

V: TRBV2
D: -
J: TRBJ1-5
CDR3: CASREEIRGNQPQHF
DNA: TGTGCCAGCAGGGAGGAAATCCGGGGGAATCAGCCCCAGCATTTT

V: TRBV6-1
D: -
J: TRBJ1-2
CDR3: CASSPRGSGYTF
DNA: TGTGCCAGCAGCCCGCGAGGTAGTGGCTACACCTTC

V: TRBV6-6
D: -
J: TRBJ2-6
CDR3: CASSRGDAGRGANVLTF
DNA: TGTGCCAGCAGTCGAGGGGATGCGGGGCGAGGGGCCAACGTCCTGACTTTC

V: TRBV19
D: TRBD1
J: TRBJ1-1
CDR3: CASSKDRQGTEAFF
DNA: TGTGCCAGTAGTAAAGACAGACAGGGAACTGAAGCTTTCTTT

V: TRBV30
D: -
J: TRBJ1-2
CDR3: CACSPGGMVWGYTF
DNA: TGTGCCTGCTCCCCGGGGGGTATGGTATGGGGCTACACCTTC

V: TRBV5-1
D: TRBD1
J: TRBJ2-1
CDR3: CASSGGQSSYNEQFF
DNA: TGCGCCAGCAGTGGGGGACAGAGCTCCTACAATGAGCAGTTCTTC

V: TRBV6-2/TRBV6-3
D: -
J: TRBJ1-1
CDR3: CASSRGSNTEAFF
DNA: TGTGCCAGCAGCCGGGGCTCGAACACTGAAGCTTTCTTT

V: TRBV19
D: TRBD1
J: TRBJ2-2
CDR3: CASRRDRVSGGELFF
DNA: TGTGCCAGTAGGCGGGACAGGGTCTCGGGCGGGGAGCTGTTTTTT

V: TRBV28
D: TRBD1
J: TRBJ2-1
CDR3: CASSAGTVHGVF
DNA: TGTGCCAGCAGCGCCGGGACAGTCCATGGGGTCTTC

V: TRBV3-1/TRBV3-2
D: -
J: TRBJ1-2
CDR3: CASSQDLAGGWMRRYSYTF
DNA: TGTGCCAGCAGCCAAGATCTCGCGGGGGGGTGGATGAGGCGTTACAGCTACACCTTC